Listed below are T cell receptor beta chains from one sample, sequenced in a study of shared clonotypes between healthy human individuals. This table comes from immunoSEQ multiplex PCR, and its TCRdb copy is limited to in-frame clones, with some not included. The sample shows more than 2 million clones, almost 96% of them seen only once. Sequencing used naive CD4+ T cells sorted from blood. Receptors were obtained from a man aged 18 to 35 in good health. Each CDR3 is given with its conserved first and last residue. The D gene is left open where the match is weak. A row's size may be missing; if present it is once, few, many or a size class.

j_call: TRBJ2-1
clone_size: NA
v_call: TRBV5-6
d_call: NA
cdr3_nt: TGTGCCAGCAGCCAACAGGGGAGGAATGAGCAGTTCTTC
cdr3_aa: CASSQQGRNEQFF

j_call: TRBJ1-2
clone_size: NA
v_call: TRBV10-3
d_call: NA
cdr3_nt: TGTGCCATCAATCAGGGAGGCAACTATGGCTACACCTTC
cdr3_aa: CAINQGGNYGYTF

j_call: TRBJ1-6
clone_size: NA
v_call: TRBV6-5
d_call: NA
cdr3_nt: TGTGCCAGCACTACCACAGGTTATAATTCACCCCTCCACTTT
cdr3_aa: CASTTTGYNSPLHF

j_call: TRBJ2-7
clone_size: NA
v_call: TRBV28
d_call: TRBD1
cdr3_nt: TGTGCCAGCAGTTTATTGACAGGGGGATACGAGCAGTACTTC
cdr3_aa: CASSLLTGGYEQYF

j_call: TRBJ2-5
clone_size: NA
v_call: TRBV10-3
d_call: TRBD2
cdr3_nt: TGTGCCATCAGTGAGCGGGAGGGGCCCGAGACCCAGTACTTC
cdr3_aa: CAISEREGPETQYF

j_call: TRBJ2-5
clone_size: NA
v_call: TRBV5-1
d_call: TRBD1
cdr3_nt: TGCGCCAGCAGCTTGGGACAGGGGTACCAAGAGACCCAGTACTTC
cdr3_aa: CASSLGQGYQETQYF

j_call: TRBJ1-4
clone_size: once
v_call: TRBV28
d_call: TRBD1
cdr3_nt: TGTGCCAGCAGTTTATTAGGGGGCACAACTAATGAAAAACTGTTTTTT
cdr3_aa: CASSLLGGTTNEKLFF

j_call: TRBJ1-2
clone_size: NA
v_call: TRBV19
d_call: NA
cdr3_nt: TGTGCCAGTAGTCACCGGACCGAGTATGGCTACACCTTC
cdr3_aa: CASSHRTEYGYTF

j_call: TRBJ1-6
clone_size: NA
v_call: TRBV6-1
d_call: NA
cdr3_nt: TGTGCCAGCAGTGAACTGCGGTTTAATTCACCCCTCCACTTT
cdr3_aa: CASSELRFNSPLHF

j_call: TRBJ1-4
clone_size: NA
v_call: TRBV5-1
d_call: TRBD1
cdr3_nt: TGCGCCAGCAGCTTTACAGGGGGTAATGAAAAACTGTTTTTT
cdr3_aa: CASSFTGGNEKLFF

j_call: TRBJ2-7
clone_size: NA
v_call: TRBV29-1
d_call: NA
cdr3_nt: TGCAGCGTTAGGGTCGGGACGGGACTCTACGAGCAGTACTTC
cdr3_aa: CSVRVGTGLYEQYF

j_call: TRBJ2-3
clone_size: once
v_call: TRBV29-1
d_call: TRBD1
cdr3_nt: TGCAGCGCTGGGACAGGGCTGGGCACAGATACGCAGTATTTT
cdr3_aa: CSAGTGLGTDTQYF

j_call: TRBJ2-7
clone_size: NA
v_call: TRBV5-1
d_call: TRBD1
cdr3_nt: TGCGCCAGCAGCTTGGGAGGACAGGGCGCCTACGAGCAGTACTTC
cdr3_aa: CASSLGGQGAYEQYF

j_call: TRBJ2-2
clone_size: once
v_call: TRBV2
d_call: TRBD1
cdr3_nt: TGTGCCAGCAGCCTAACAGGGGGCCCCACCGGGGAGCTGTTTTTT
cdr3_aa: CASSLTGGPTGELFF

j_call: TRBJ2-6
clone_size: NA
v_call: TRBV5-6
d_call: NA
cdr3_nt: TGTGCCAGCAGCCTATATGGGGCCAACGTCCTGACTTTC
cdr3_aa: CASSLYGANVLTF

j_call: TRBJ1-5
clone_size: NA
v_call: TRBV25-1
d_call: TRBD1
cdr3_nt: TGTGCCAGCGGGGGGGACAGGGTCAATCAGCCCCAGCATTTT
cdr3_aa: CASGGDRVNQPQHF